These 2 T cell receptor beta chains came from one sample sequenced in a study of metastatic and nonmetastatic thyroid tumors (dated by TCRdb to 2018 to 2020). Library prep was done by PCR. Sequencing instrument: Illumina HiSeq 4000. The raw public reads went through TCRdb reprocessing: fastp at Q25, MiXCR clone calling, in-frame beta chains kept. The sample data list approximately 22,000 clones, and about 11% of these were observed just once. The top ten clones comprise 7.5% to 8% of the sample. Before undergoing thyroid surgery, none of the patients had been given any kind of treatment. Sequences were obtained from blood. The origin of the receptors is a female donor with papillary thyroid cancer or a benign thyroid nodule (not recorded which). Some clones in this sample may be carry-over from other donors' samples.

Many counts were recorded for this clone. The chain joins TRBV7-8 to TRBJ1-2; possibly TRBD1 for D (5 bases). V dropped 3 bases and J dropped 4 bases, with 18 bases sitting between them. The CDR3 covers 16 residues. Germline assignment: CDR1 SGHVS and CDR2 FQNEAQ. CDR3 DNA: TGTGCCAGCAGCTTGGGGTTGGGGGGAGTTGCCTATGGCTACACCTTC. Protein: CASSLGLGGVAYGYTF.

This clone has ten or more counts. The identical CDR3 is also encoded by other nucleotide sequences in the sample. The chain employs TRBV18 and TRBJ2-1; 11 positions agree with TRBD1. Germline CDR1 reads KGHSH; CDR2 reads LQKENI. The CDR3 runs to 15 residues. With 6 bases clipped from V and 9 bases from J, the junction kept 10 bases outside the gene matches. CDR3 in amino acids: CASSSGTGGLIEQFF. In nucleotides, the CDR3 is TGTGCCAGCTCGTCCGGGACAGGGGGGTTAATTGAGCAGTTCTTC.